Sequencing of this T cell receptor (beta chain) was carried out in a study of blood T cell repertoires in COVID-19. Only in-frame clones appear in the TCRdb table, and some are missing; sequencing was by immunoSEQ multiplex PCR. Of around 97,000 clones listed, 88% are singletons. The TCR was taken from a human donor in a cohort sampled during active COVID-19. The sample taken for sequencing was peripheral blood.

CDR3 in amino acids: CASSSPTSGRYTQYF. The CDR3 DNA reads as TGTGCCAGCAGCTCCCCCACTAGCGGGAGATATACGCAGTATTTT. The chain employs TRBV7-9 and TRBJ2-3; 11 positions agree with TRBD2. The CDR3 covers 15 residues. With 4 bases clipped from V and 7 bases from J, the junction kept 7 bases outside the gene matches. From germline, CDR1 is SEHNR and CDR2 FQNEAQ (reference sequence).